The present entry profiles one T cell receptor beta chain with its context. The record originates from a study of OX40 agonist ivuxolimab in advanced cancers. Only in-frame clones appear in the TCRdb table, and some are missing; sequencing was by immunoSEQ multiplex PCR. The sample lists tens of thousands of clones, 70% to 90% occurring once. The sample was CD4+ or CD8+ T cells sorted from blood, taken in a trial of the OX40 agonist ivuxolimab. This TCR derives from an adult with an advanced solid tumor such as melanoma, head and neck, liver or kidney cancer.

CDR3 coding DNA: TGTGCCAGCAGTTACCGAGGGGGAGGCTACACCTTC. As protein: CASSYRGGGYTF. This rearrangement joins TRBV6-5 to TRBJ1-2, with D possibly being TRBD1 (6 bases). Trimming pared 2 bases from V and 8 bases from J, leaving 9 bases between. Germline V gene sequence: CDR1 MNHEY, CDR2 SVGAGI. CDR3 length: 12 residues.